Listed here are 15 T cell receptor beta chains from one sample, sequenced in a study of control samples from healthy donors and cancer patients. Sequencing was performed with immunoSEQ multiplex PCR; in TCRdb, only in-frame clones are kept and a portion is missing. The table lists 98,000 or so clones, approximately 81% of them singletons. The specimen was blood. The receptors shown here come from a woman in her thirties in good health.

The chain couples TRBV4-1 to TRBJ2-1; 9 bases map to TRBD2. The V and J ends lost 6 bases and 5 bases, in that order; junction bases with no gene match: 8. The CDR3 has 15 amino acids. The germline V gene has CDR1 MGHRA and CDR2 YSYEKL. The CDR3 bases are TGCGCCAGCAGTCTTAGCGGGGGAGAAGACAATGAGCAGTTCTTC. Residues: CASSLSGGEDNEQFF.

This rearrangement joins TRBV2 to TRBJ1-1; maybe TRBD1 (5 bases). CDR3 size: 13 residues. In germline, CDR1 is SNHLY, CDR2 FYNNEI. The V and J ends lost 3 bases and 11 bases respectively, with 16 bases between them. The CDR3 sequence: CASSDYQGRGAFF. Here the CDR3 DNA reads TGTGCCAGCAGTGATTATCAGGGACGGGGGGCTTTCTTT.

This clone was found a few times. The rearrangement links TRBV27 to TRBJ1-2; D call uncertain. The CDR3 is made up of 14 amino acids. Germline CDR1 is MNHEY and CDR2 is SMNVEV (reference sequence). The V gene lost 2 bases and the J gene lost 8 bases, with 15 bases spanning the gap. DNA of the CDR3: TGTGCCAGCAGTTTAAACCGGCTTTCGGGAGGCTACACCTTC. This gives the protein CASSLNRLSGGYTF.

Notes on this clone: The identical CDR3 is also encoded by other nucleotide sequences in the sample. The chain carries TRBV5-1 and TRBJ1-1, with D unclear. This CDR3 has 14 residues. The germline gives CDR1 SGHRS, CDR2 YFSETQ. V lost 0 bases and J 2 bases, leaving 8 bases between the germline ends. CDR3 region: CASSLEEINTEAFF. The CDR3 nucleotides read TGCGCCAGCAGCTTGGAGGAGATTAACACTGAAGCTTTCTTT.

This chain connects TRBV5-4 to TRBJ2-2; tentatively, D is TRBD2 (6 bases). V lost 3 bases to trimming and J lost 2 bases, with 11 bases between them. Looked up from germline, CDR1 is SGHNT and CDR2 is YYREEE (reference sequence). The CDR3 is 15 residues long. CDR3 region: CASSSRDFNTGELFF. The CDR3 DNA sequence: TGTGCCAGCAGCTCTAGGGACTTCAACACCGGGGAGCTGTTTTTT.

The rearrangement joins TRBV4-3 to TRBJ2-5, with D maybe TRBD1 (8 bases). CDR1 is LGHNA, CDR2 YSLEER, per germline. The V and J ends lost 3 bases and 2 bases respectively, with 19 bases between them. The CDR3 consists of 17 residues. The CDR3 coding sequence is TGCGCCAGCAGCCAGAACAGGGGGGGGGCAGAACAAGAGACCCAGTACTTC. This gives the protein CASSQNRGGAEQETQYF.

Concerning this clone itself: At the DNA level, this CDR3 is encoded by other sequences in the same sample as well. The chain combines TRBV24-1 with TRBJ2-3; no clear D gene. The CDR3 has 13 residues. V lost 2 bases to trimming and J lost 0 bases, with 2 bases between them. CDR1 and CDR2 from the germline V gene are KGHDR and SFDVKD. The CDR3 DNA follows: TGTGCCACCAGTGATTCTAGCACAGATACGCAGTATTTT. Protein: CATSDSSTDTQYF.

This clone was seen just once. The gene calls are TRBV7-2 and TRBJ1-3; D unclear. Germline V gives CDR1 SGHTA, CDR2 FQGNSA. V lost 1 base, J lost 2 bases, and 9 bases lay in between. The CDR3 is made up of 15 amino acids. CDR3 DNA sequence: TGTGCCAGCAGCTTAGGGGGTCCTGCTGGAAACACCATATATTTT. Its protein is CASSLGGPAGNTIYF. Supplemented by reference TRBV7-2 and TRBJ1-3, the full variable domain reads GAGVSQSPSNKVTEKGKDVELRCDPISGHTALYWYRQSLGQGLEFLIYFQGNSAPDKSGLPSDRFSAERTGGSVSTLTIQRTQQEDSAVYLCASSLGGPAGNTIYFGEGSWLTVV.

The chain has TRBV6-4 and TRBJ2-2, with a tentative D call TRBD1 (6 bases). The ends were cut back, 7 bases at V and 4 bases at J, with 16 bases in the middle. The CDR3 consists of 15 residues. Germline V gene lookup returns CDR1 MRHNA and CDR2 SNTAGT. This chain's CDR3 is CASTWAGDVTGELFF. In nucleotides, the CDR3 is TGTGCCAGCACCTGGGCAGGGGACGTCACCGGGGAGCTGTTTTTT.

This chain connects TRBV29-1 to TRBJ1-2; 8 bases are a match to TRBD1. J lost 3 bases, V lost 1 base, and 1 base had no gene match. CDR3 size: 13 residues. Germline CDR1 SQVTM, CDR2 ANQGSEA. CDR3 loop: CSVEGQGYYGYTF. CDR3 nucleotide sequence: TGCAGCGTTGAAGGACAGGGGTACTATGGCTACACCTTC.

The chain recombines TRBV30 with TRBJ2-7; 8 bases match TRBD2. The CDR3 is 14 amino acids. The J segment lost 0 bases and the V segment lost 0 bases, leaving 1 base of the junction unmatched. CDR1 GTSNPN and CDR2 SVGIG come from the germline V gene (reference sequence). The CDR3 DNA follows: TGTGCCTGGAGTGTCGGGACTAGCTCCTACGAGCAGTACTTC. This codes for CAWSVGTSSYEQYF.

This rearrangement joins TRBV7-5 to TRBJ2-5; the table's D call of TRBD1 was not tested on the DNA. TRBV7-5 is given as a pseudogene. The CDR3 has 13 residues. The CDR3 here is CARTPDRGETQYF. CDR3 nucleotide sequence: TGTGCCAGAACCCCGGACAGGGGCGAGACCCAGTACTTC.

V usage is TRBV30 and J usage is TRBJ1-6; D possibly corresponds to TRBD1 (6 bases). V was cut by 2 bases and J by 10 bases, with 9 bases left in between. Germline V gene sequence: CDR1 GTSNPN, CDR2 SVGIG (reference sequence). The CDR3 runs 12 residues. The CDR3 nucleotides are TGTGCCTGGAGTTGGGGGCGCTCACCCCTCCACTTT. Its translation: CAWSWGRSPLHF. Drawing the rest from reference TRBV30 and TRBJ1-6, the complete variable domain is SQTIHQWPATLVQPVGSPLSLECTVEGTSNPNLYWYRQAAGRGLQLLFYSVGIGQISSEVPQNLSASRPQDRQFILSSKKLLLSDSGFYLCAWSWGRSPLHFGNGTRLTVT.

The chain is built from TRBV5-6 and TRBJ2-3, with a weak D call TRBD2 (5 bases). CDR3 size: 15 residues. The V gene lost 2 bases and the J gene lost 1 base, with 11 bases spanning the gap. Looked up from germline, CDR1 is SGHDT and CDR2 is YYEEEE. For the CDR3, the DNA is TGTGCCAGCAGCTTTGCGGGTGGGGGCACAGATACGCAGTATTTT. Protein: CASSFAGGGTDTQYF. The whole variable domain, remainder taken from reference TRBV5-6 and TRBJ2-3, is DAGVTQSPTHLIKTRGQQVTLRCSPKSGHDTVSWYQQALGQGPQFIFQYYEEEERQRGNFPDRFSGHQFPNYSSELNVNALLLGDSALYLCASSFAGGGTDTQYFGPGTRLTVL.

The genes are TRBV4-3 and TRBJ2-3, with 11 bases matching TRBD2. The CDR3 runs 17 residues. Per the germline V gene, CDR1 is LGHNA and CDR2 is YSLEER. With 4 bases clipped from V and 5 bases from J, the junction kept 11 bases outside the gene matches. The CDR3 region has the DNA TGCGCCAGCAGCCGCAGCTTTAGCGGGGGGGTTGAAGATACGCAGTATTTT. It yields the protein CASSRSFSGGVEDTQYF.